These T cell receptor beta chains were read from a single sample in a study of naive and memory T cell subsets. TCRdb analysed the 5' RACE reads with MiXCR anew, one entry per CDR3 protein. The sample holds 50,000 to 65,000 distinct CDR3 sequences, about 8.3% seen once. These receptors were collected from a female donor in good health. Both conserved end residues are part of each CDR3.

len,v_gene,CDR3aa
15,TRBV6-5,CASTTGGFGYNEQFF
15,TRBV27,CASSLSSRGYNEQFF
14,TRBV10-3,CAISELGSNQPQHF
13,TRBV3-1,CASSRGPDNEQFF
14,TRBV30,CAWTRERGGLEQYF
16,TRBV30,CAWRSPGWGGDYGYTF
14,TRBV12-3/TRBV12-4,CASSPLAGGETQYF
15,TRBV12-3/TRBV12-4,CASSFRAGKSNEQFF
14,TRBV28,CASKIGGAQETQYF
15,TRBV29-1,CSVGGPLSDSYEQYF
15,TRBV5-1,CASSTGTAMNTEAFF
13,TRBV20-1,CSARQGANSPLHF
17,TRBV2,CASSEALLRALPYEQYF
14,TRBV20-1,CSASVSGDPYEQYF
13,TRBV4-2,CASSQDVGQPQHF
15,TRBV7-8,CASSLVGPGDETQYF
15,TRBV11-2,CASSLDRWRTGELFF
20,TRBV6-5,CASSYDYRALSSSYNSPLHF
14,TRBV6-5,CASSRSGAHNEQFF
15,TRBV7-3,CASSLQSQGTGEAFF
13,TRBV2,CAGAVRGNNEQFF
10,TRBV18,CASREREAFF
16,TRBV12-3/TRBV12-4,CASSLTASGQNYGYTF
13,TRBV18,CASSPWAQETQYF
14,TRBV14,CASSQVGGSTEAFF
13,TRBV29-1,CSSQGGQGTEAFF
12,TRBV2,CASSTGNTEAFF
13,TRBV7-2,CASSHPFQETQYF